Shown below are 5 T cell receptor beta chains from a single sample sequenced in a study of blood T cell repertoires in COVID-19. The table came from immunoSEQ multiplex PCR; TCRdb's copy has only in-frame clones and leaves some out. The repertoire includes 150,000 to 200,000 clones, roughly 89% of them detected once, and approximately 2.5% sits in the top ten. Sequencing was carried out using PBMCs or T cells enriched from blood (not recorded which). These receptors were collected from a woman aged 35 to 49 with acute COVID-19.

CDR3 sequence: CASSGGTGDTGELFF. As DNA, the CDR3 is TGTGCCAGCAGCGGGGGGACAGGGGACACCGGGGAGCTGTTTTTT. The chain uses TRBV9 and TRBJ2-2; 10 bases are shared with TRBD1. V lost 3 bases to trimming and J lost 3 bases; unmatched junction nucleotides: 2. Germline loops: CDR1 SGDLS, CDR2 YYNGEE. The length of the CDR3 is 15 residues.

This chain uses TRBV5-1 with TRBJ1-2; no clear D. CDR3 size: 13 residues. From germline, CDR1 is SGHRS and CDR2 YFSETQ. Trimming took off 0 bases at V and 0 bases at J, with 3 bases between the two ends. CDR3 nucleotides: TGCGCCAGCAGCTTGGCATCTAACTATGGCTACACCTTC. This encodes CASSLASNYGYTF. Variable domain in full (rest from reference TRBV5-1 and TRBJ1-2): KAGVTQTPRYLIKTRGQQVTLSCSPISGHRSVSWYQQTPGQGLQFLFEYFSETQRNKGNFPGRFSGRQFSNSRSEMNVSTLELGDSALYLCASSLASNYGYTFGSGTRLTVV.

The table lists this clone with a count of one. The CDR3 DNA reads as TGTGCCAGCAGCCCCGCAGGGGTGAGTCAGCCCCAGCATTTT. Protein sequence: CASSPAGVSQPQHF. This chain uses TRBV7-9 with TRBJ1-5; tentatively, D is TRBD1 (6 bases). Trimming shortened V by 5 bases and J by 6 bases, and 14 bases separated the two germline ends. The germline V gene encodes CDR1 SEHNR and CDR2 FQNEAQ (reference sequence). This CDR3 region has 14 residues. The full variable domain, rest sourced from reference TRBV7-9 and TRBJ1-5, is DTGVSQNPRHKITKRGQNVTFRCDPISEHNRLYWYRQTLGQGPEFLTYFQNEAQLEKSRLLSDRFSAERPKGSFSTLEIQRTEQGDSAMYLCASSPAGVSQPQHFGDGTRLSIL.

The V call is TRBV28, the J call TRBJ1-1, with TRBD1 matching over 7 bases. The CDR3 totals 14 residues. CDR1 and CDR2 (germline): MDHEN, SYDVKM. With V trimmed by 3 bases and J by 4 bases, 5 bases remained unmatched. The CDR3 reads CASSLYSGGTEAFF. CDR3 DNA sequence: TGTGCCAGCAGTTTGTACTCAGGGGGCACTGAAGCTTTCTTT. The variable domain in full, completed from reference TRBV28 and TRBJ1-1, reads DVKVTQSSRYLVKRTGEKVFLECVQDMDHENMFWYRQDPGLGLRLIYFSYDVKMKEKGDIPEGYSVSREKKERFSLILESASTNQTSMYLCASSLYSGGTEAFFGQGTRLTVV.

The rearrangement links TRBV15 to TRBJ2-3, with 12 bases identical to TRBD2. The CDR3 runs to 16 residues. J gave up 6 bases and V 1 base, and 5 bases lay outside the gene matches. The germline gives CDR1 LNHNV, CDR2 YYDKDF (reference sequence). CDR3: CATSRGTSGEGDTQYF. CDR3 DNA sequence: TGTGCCACCAGCAGAGGGACTAGCGGGGAGGGGGATACGCAGTATTTT.